This section outlines one T cell receptor (beta chain) sequence together with its context. Its antigen remains unidentified. No qualities accompany the bases; no much larger clone lies one base away. The data belong to a study of shared T cell receptors in the human thymus (dated by TCRdb to the early 2020s). About the full investigation: The study examined how self-reactive, shared T-cell receptor alpha chains are generated in the human thymus.

Receptor libraries were prepared by the immunoSEQ multiplex PCR assay. TCRdb obtained this table from immuneACCESS and retained in-frame rearrangements with V and J assigned. These tables miss some clones; where compared with another copy, unresolved V genes account for less than half of the shortfall, and the remainder is unexplained. The sample includes approximately 660,000 clones, with roughly 90% observed a single time. Around 0.0099% of the sample belongs to the ten largest clones. The V end gives up 6 bases and the J end 6 bases, leaving 14 bases in the junction not matched to a gene. CDR1 and CDR2 are read off the germline V gene as SGHDT and YYEEEE. The CDR3 holds 18 amino acids from the cysteine to the phenylalanine. Only the CDR3 DNA stays, 54 bases, in frame from base 1. These data also featured in a second study, about human thymus T cells. The second study also describes: Donors were immunologically healthy infants undergoing open corrective cardiac surgery for congenital heart defects in Finland. Thymus tissue was collected as surgical resects that were removed during corrective cardiac surgery. Both the thymic and the peripheral blood repertoires appeared to show biased V and J gene segment usage. The related research reported highly overlapping thymic TCR repertoires among unrelated individuals. The study characterized TCR alpha and beta repertoires from roughly 8 infant thymus samples and a few related peripheral blood samples. The infant donors were roughly 7 to 244 days old, and the cohort included six or seven males and two females. Thymocytes were freed from the tissue by mechanical means and kept at -70 degrees C as pellets of roughly 9-30 million cells. Genomic DNA was extracted from frozen cell pellets with a QIAsymphony instrument. The immunoSEQ multiplex PCR assay was used to amplify the TCRB and TCRAD loci from a standardized amount of quality-controlled genomic DNA. Amplicons spanned the V(D)J region at a length sufficient to cover the CDR3 and identify V and J genes. The amplicons were sequenced on an Illumina platform via the commercial immunoSEQ service. Primer bias and sequencing errors were corrected as previously described, and TCRAD and TCRB were defined on the basis of the IMGT database. The repertoires were analysed using immunoSEQ Analyzer 3.0 and VDJTools for basic statistics, V/J segment usage, diversity estimates, rarefaction and pairwise overlap. Chao1, ChaoE, Efron-Thisted, Shannon and inverse Simpson indices were used to estimate diversity, which was also estimated on datasets down-sampled to the smallest sample. Repertoire overlap used strict matching of CDR3 nucleotide sequence, V gene and J gene, with Jaccard-based multidimensional scaling clustering. On average, roughly 800,000 unique TCRB clonotypes were obtained from thymus samples, compared with 70,000 to 100,000 from blood samples.

The chain is encoded by TRBV5-6 joined to TRBJ2-1; 14 nucleotides in the junction match TRBD2. The origin of this receptor is a boy under two years old with a congenital heart defect. Donor details come from another sample of the same person, matched by shared clones. Sequenced input: thymocytes. CDR3 protein: CASNFKRLAGGPGNEQFF. The base sequence is TGTGCCAGCAACTTTAAAAGACTAGCGGGAGGGCCGGGCAATGAGCAGTTCTTC. Where the CDR3 stops, the reference TRBV5-6 and TRBJ2-1 genes take over; the full variable domain is DAGVTQSPTHLIKTRGQQVTLRCSPKSGHDTVSWYQQALGQGPQFIFQYYEEEERQRGNFPDRFSGHQFPNYSSELNVNALLLGDSALYLCASNFKRLAGGPGNEQFFGPGTRLTVL.